Listed here are 24 T cell receptor beta chains from one sample, sequenced in a study of immune evolution from preneoplasia to lung adenocarcinoma. Sequencing was performed with immunoSEQ multiplex PCR; in TCRdb, only in-frame clones are kept and a portion is missing. The sample holds 37,000 or so clones, about 74% seen once. The sequencing sample was made of FFPE invasive lung adenocarcinoma tissue. The source is a person in their sixties with lung adenocarcinoma.

The chain uses TRBV30 and TRBJ2-3; D remains ambiguous. The CDR3 is made up of 12 amino acids. V lost 2 bases and J 6 bases, leaving 9 bases between the germline ends. Germline CDR1 and CDR2: GTSNPN and SVGIG (reference sequence). The chain's CDR3 is CAWSSPHDTQYF. In nucleotides, the CDR3 is TGTGCCTGGAGTTCCCCCCACGATACGCAGTATTTT.

The chain joins TRBV7-8 to TRBJ2-5, with a possible D match to TRBD2 (6 bases). From germline, CDR1 is SGHVS and CDR2 FQNEAQ. The length of the CDR3 is 17 residues. V was pared by 5 bases and J by 4 bases, with 23 bases between. The CDR3 loop reads CASSPTLGGVGVETQYF. The DNA for the CDR3 is TGTGCCAGCAGCCCCACCCTGGGAGGCGTAGGGGTAGAGACCCAGTACTTC. The full variable domain, with the rest looked up from reference TRBV7-8 and TRBJ2-5, is GAGVSQSPRYKVAKRGQDVALRCDPISGHVSLFWYQQALGQGPEFLTYFQNEAQLDKSGLPSDRFFAERPEGSVSTLKIQRTQQEDSAVYLCASSPTLGGVGVETQYFGPGTRLLVL.

The chain carries TRBV6-5 and TRBJ2-2, with a possible D match to TRBD2 (6 bases). Per germline, CDR1 MNHEY and CDR2 SVGAGI. Trimming shortened V by 5 bases and J by 7 bases, and 11 bases separated the two germline ends. CDR3 length: 13 residues. The CDR3 DNA is TGTGCCAGCAGTCCAAATAGCGGCGGGGAGCTGTTTTTT. Translating it yields CASSPNSGGELFF.

The chain combines TRBV6-5 with TRBJ2-1; D possibly corresponds to TRBD2 (5 bases). This CDR3 is built from 13 residues. V lost 3 bases and J 6 bases, leaving 9 bases between the germline ends. CDR1 is MNHEY and CDR2 is SVGAGI in the germline V gene. CDR3 in DNA: TGTGCCAGCAGTTATGGACGGGGCAATGAGCAGTTCTTC. Protein sequence: CASSYGRGNEQFF.

This clone has just one count. J is TRBJ1-1 and V is TRBV29-1, with D possibly TRBD1 on 6 matching bases. The CDR3 totals 13 residues. CDR1 and CDR2 from the germline V gene are SQVTM and ANQGSEA. V lost 6 bases, J lost 0 bases, and 11 bases lay in between. The CDR3 DNA reads as TGCAGCGTGGCCAGGGGTGTGAACACTGAAGCTTTCTTT. It codes for CSVARGVNTEAFF.

The V call is TRBV25-1, the J call TRBJ2-3, with 7 bases that match TRBD2. The CDR3 consists of 15 residues. The trim removed 4 bases at V and 0 bases at J, leaving 4 bases unmatched. Germline V gene data show CDR1 as MGHDK and CDR2 as SYGVNS. Written as DNA, the CDR3 is TGTGCCAGCAGTGCGGCTAGCGGTAGCACAGATACGCAGTATTTT. This codes for CASSAASGSTDTQYF.

This chain uses TRBV4-1 with TRBJ1-4; 8 positions match TRBD1. J was trimmed by 7 bases and V by 1 base; bases with no gene match: 8. CDR3 length equals 16 residues. Germline V lookup: CDR1 MGHRA, CDR2 YSYEKL. The CDR3: CASSQGAGQGGEKLFF. The CDR3 bases are TGCGCCAGCAGCCAAGGCGCCGGACAGGGAGGTGAAAAACTGTTTTTT.

The CDR3 reads CATSRGFRDRVLEQYF. The CDR3 DNA reads as TGTGCCACCAGCAGAGGATTCCGGGACAGGGTCTTAGAGCAGTACTTC. The gene calls are TRBV15 and TRBJ2-7; 9 bases fit TRBD1. Germline V gene lookup returns CDR1 LNHNV and CDR2 YYDKDF (reference sequence). This CDR3 has 16 residues. J lost 7 bases, V lost 1 base, and 11 bases had no gene match. The variable domain in full, with the rest retrieved from reference TRBV15 and TRBJ2-7, is DAMVIQNPRYQVTQFGKPVTLSCSQTLNHNVMYWYQQKSSQAPKLLFHYYDKDFNNEADTPDNFQSRRPNTSFCFLDIRSPGLGDTAMYLCATSRGFRDRVLEQYFGPGTRLTVT.

The gene calls are TRBV9 and TRBJ2-2; D is ambiguous. The CDR3 contains 15 residues. Between the trimmed V and J ends, which lost 4 bases and 0 bases, there was a span of 10 bases. Germline V gives CDR1 SGDLS, CDR2 YYNGEE. The CDR3 sequence is CASSPQVANTGELFF. CDR3 DNA: TGTGCCAGCAGCCCCCAAGTGGCGAACACCGGGGAGCTGTTTTTT.

V gene TRBV19 combines with J gene TRBJ1-2; D not certain. Trimming cost V 3 bases and J 5 bases, with 10 bases left between them. This CDR3 has 13 residues. Germline lookup yields CDR1 LNHDA and CDR2 SQIVND (reference sequence). The CDR3 is CASSMISPYGYTF. The CDR3 DNA is TGTGCCAGTAGTATGATTTCGCCGTATGGCTACACCTTC.

This chain connects TRBV5-1 to TRBJ2-7; either TRBD1 or TRBD2 may fit D (5 bases each). CDR3 length: 16 amino acids. Germline V gene sequence: CDR1 SGHRS, CDR2 YFSETQ. Deletions cut 4 bases from V and 7 bases from J, with 24 bases between. The CDR3 region has the DNA TGCGCCAGCAGCCAAAATCCCGGGACCCGGAGTGGAGAGCAGTACTTC. Amino acids: CASSQNPGTRSGEQYF.

This clone showed up just a few times. V usage is TRBV28 and J usage is TRBJ2-3, with a tentative D call TRBD2 (6 bases). The germline V gene has CDR1 MDHEN and CDR2 SYDVKM. The CDR3 is 15 residues long. V was shortened by 5 bases and J by 1 base, with 13 bases between the two germline ends. DNA for the CDR3: TGTGCCAGCAGTACCGGGACTTTCCGCACAGATACGCAGTATTTT. This translates into CASSTGTFRTDTQYF.

V is TRBV7-9 and J is TRBJ2-7, with 7 nucleotides matching TRBD2. This CDR3 has 16 amino acids. Germline loops: CDR1 SEHNR, CDR2 FQNEAQ (reference sequence). The V gene end was trimmed by 4 bases and the J gene end by 2 bases; junction bases not matched to a gene: 11. The DNA for the CDR3 is TGTGCCAGCAGCTATAGCGGGTCGCGGGCAACCTACGAGCAGTACTTC. Its protein is CASSYSGSRATYEQYF.

V and J are TRBV29-1 and TRBJ1-2, with D unclear. The length of the CDR3 is 14 residues. Germline-derived CDR1 and CDR2 are SQVTM and ANQGSEA. Trimming stripped 2 bases from V and 2 bases from J, with 12 bases between. This CDR3 reads CSVELPHSNYGYTF. In nucleotides, the CDR3 is TGCAGCGTTGAACTACCTCACTCGAACTATGGCTACACCTTC. The entire variable domain, with the rest obtained from reference TRBV29-1 and TRBJ1-2, is as follows: SAVISQKPSRDICQRGTSLTIQCQVDSQVTMMFWYRQQPGQSLTLIATANQGSEATYESGFVIDKFPISRPNLTFSTLTVSNMSPEDSSIYLCSVELPHSNYGYTFGSGTRLTVV.

A remark on this clone: This sample includes further DNA sequences coding for the same CDR3. V and J are TRBV9 and TRBJ2-5; 9 nucleotides agree with TRBD1. J gave up 0 bases and V 0 bases, and 0 bases lay outside the gene matches. The CDR3 loop spans 15 amino acids. Germline V gene sequence: CDR1 SGDLS, CDR2 YYNGEE. CDR3 bases: TGTGCCAGCAGCGTAGGGGACAGGGACCAAGAGACCCAGTACTTC. It codes for CASSVGDRDQETQYF.

The chain carries TRBV9 and TRBJ2-2, with 7 bases aligning to TRBD1. The CDR3 loop spans 14 amino acids. Germline CDR1 is SGDLS and CDR2 is YYNGEE. V lost 7 bases and J lost 1; bases outside the gene matches: 4. This chain's CDR3 is CASRGQLNTGELFF. CDR3 nucleotide sequence: TGTGCCAGCCGGGGACAGCTGAACACCGGGGAGCTGTTTTTT.

The chain joins TRBV18 to TRBJ2-1; D not resolved. Per germline, CDR1 KGHSH and CDR2 LQKENI. The CDR3 has 15 residues. V lost 3 bases and J 6 bases, leaving 15 bases between the germline ends. The CDR3 sequence: CASSPFVEDANEQFF. CDR3 coding DNA: TGTGCCAGCTCACCGTTTGTCGAGGATGCCAATGAGCAGTTCTTC.

The rearrangement uses TRBV19 and TRBJ2-6, with 8 bases matching TRBD1. V gave up 4 bases and J gave up 2 bases; unmatched junction bases: 1. The germline gives CDR1 LNHDA, CDR2 SQIVND (reference sequence). The CDR3 has 15 residues. CDR3 nucleotides: TGTGCCAGTAGTACGACAGGGGCTGGGGCCAACGTCCTGACTTTC. Its translation is CASSTTGAGANVLTF.

The chain carries TRBV18 and TRBJ2-1; no clear D. Trimming removed 3 bases at V and 10 bases at J, with 13 bases between. The CDR3 totals 13 residues. Germline lookup yields CDR1 KGHSH and CDR2 LQKENI. The CDR3 here is CASSPEFLGEQFF. Written as DNA, the CDR3 is TGTGCCAGCTCACCGGAATTCTTGGGGGAGCAGTTCTTC.

The V gene is TRBV29-1, the J gene TRBJ2-1; 10 bases fit TRBD2. J gave up 3 bases and V 7 bases, and 12 bases lay outside the gene matches. Looked up from germline, CDR1 is SQVTM and CDR2 is ANQGSEA. The CDR3 runs to 16 residues. In DNA form, the CDR3 reads TGCAGCGCACGTGGAGGACTAGCGGAAAGCTACAATGAGCAGTTCTTC. Residues: CSARGGLAESYNEQFF.

The CDR3 reads CASSLDSYEQYF. The CDR3 nucleotides are TGTGCCAGCAGCTTAGACTCCTACGAGCAGTACTTC. V and J are TRBV11-3 and TRBJ2-7, with D hard to call. From germline, CDR1 is SGHNT and CDR2 YENEEA. The CDR3 length is 12 residues. V lost 0 bases and J 0 bases, leaving 0 bases between the germline ends.

This clone was seen more than once but under ten times. The chain carries TRBV11-2 and TRBJ2-1, with 9 bases aligning to TRBD2. Losses at the gene ends were 5 bases for V and 5 bases for J; bases not matched to a gene: 7. CDR1 SGHAT and CDR2 FQNNGV come from the germline V gene. The CDR3 contains 15 residues. CDR3 region: CASSVRLAAHNEQFF. CDR3 DNA: TGTGCCAGCAGCGTCAGACTAGCGGCCCACAATGAGCAGTTCTTC.

In this sample, this clone turned up a few times. The chain combines TRBV13 with TRBJ2-3; D may be TRBD1 (5 bases). Germline V gene data show CDR1 as PRHDT and CDR2 as FYEKMQ (reference sequence). V gave up 5 bases and J gave up 2 bases, with 26 bases separating them. The CDR3 loop spans 19 amino acids. This CDR3 is CASSPNLITYRNPTDTQYF. CDR3 DNA: TGTGCCAGCAGCCCAAACCTAATAACCTACAGGAACCCCACAGATACGCAGTATTTT.

This sequence joins TRBV5-1 and TRBJ2-7; 8 bases align to TRBD1. This CDR3 is 15 amino acids long. Germline CDR1 reads SGHRS; CDR2 reads YFSETQ. V lost 5 bases, J lost 2 bases, and 9 bases stayed unmatched. The chain's CDR3 is CASRSEDRATYEQYF. DNA for the CDR3: TGCGCCAGCAGGAGTGAGGACAGGGCAACCTACGAGCAGTACTTC.